A single sample is the source of the 18 T cell receptor beta chains below, sequenced in a study of blood T cells in healthy people across ages. For the second PCR, which ran for roughly 6 to 12 cycles, a sample-barcoded 5' primer and a J-beta primer mix were used. TCRdb passed the 5' RACE reads through MiXCR, listing each CDR3 protein once. Of hundreds of thousands of distinct CDR3 sequences in the sample, roughly 44% were seen once. The material sequenced was blood. These receptors were obtained from a man aged 55 to 69 in good health.

V usage is TRBV24-1 and J usage is TRBJ2-7; possible D gene TRBD2, 6 bases. TRBJ2-5 matches the DNA end more closely, so the J call is doubtful. The CDR3 runs 17 residues. Germline V gene data show CDR1 as KGHDR and CDR2 as SFDVKD. CDR3 in amino acids: CATSDRRDSHIPETQYF. DNA of the CDR3: TGTGCCACCAGTGATCGCCGGGACTCCCATATCCCGGAGACCCAGTACTTC.

The CDR3 DNA follows: TGTGCCAGCAGCTTGAGTTTAACTAAGGGCACCGATGAGCAGTTCTTC. The encoded protein is CASSLSLTKGTDEQFF. The chain joins TRBV7-2 to TRBJ2-1; no clear D gene. Looked up from germline, CDR1 is SGHTA and CDR2 is FQGNSA. Trimming shortened V by 3 bases and J by 8 bases, and 20 bases separated the two germline ends. The CDR3 has 16 amino acids.

In this sample, this clonotype turned up a few times. The chain employs TRBV29-1 and TRBJ2-3, with D possibly called TRBD1 or TRBD2 (5 bases each). Germline CDR1 reads SQVTM; CDR2 reads ANQGSEA. This CDR3 spans 15 amino acids. V shed 7 bases and J shed 2 bases, with 19 bases lying between them. CDR3 coding DNA: TGCAGCGCACACCTCCGGGACCATATCACAGATACGCAGTATTTT. Translation: CSAHLRDHITDTQYF.

This clonotype was observed many times. The chain links TRBV3-1 to TRBJ2-6; unclear D gene. Germline V gene data show CDR1 as LGHDT and CDR2 as YNNKEL (reference sequence). This CDR3 has 17 amino acids. Trimming removed 1 base from V and 0 bases from J, with 10 bases in between. The CDR3 loop reads CASSQAFSDSGANVLTF. The CDR3 region has the DNA TGTGCCAGCAGCCAAGCCTTCTCGGACTCTGGGGCCAACGTCCTGACTTTC.

The V call is TRBV7-2, the J call TRBJ1-1, with D possibly being TRBD1 (5 bases). The germline V gene has CDR1 SGHTA and CDR2 FQGNSA. Trimming pared 2 bases from V and 4 bases from J, leaving 11 bases between. The CDR3 loop spans 14 amino acids. The CDR3 nucleotides read TGTGCCAGCAGCTTAAAGGCCGGGGGCACTGAAGCTTTCTTT. It is translated as CASSLKAGGTEAFF. The entire variable domain, with the rest obtained from reference TRBV7-2 and TRBJ1-1, is as follows: GAGVSQSPSNKVTEKGKDVELRCDPISGHTALYWYRQSLGQGLEFLIYFQGNSAPDKSGLPSDRFSAERTGGSVSTLTIQRTQQEDSAVYLCASSLKAGGTEAFFGQGTRLTVV.

The chain recombines TRBV18 with TRBJ2-7; the D is unclear. Germline V gene lookup returns CDR1 KGHSH and CDR2 LQKENI. Trimming removed 4 bases at V and 6 bases at J, with 13 bases between. There are 13 residues in the CDR3. In DNA, the CDR3 is TGTGCCAGCTCACAAGGGTTTGATCGCGAGCAGTACTTC. This sequence encodes CASSQGFDREQYF.

This clonotype was detected only a few times. The genes are TRBV12-3 or TRBV12-4 and TRBJ2-7; 9 bases are a match to TRBD1. CDR3 size: 14 residues. V trimming: 5 bases; J trimming: 7 bases; junction bases outside the gene matches: 9. The CDR3 loop is CASSGTGYLGEQYF. Here the CDR3 DNA reads TGTGCCAGCAGTGGGACAGGGTATCTGGGAGAGCAGTACTTC.

The chain uses TRBV29-1 and TRBJ2-3; D is perhaps TRBD1 (5 bases). CDR1 and CDR2 from the germline V gene are SQVTM and ANQGSEA. The CDR3 has 14 amino acids. V lost 2 bases, J lost 2 bases, and 11 bases lay in between. As DNA, the CDR3 is TGCAGCGTTGAAACCGCGACAGTCACAGATACGCAGTATTTT. It specifies CSVETATVTDTQYF.

The chain carries TRBV6-1 and TRBJ2-3; D call uncertain. The CDR3 consists of 10 residues. The germline V gene has CDR1 MNHNS and CDR2 SASEGT. V was cut by 7 bases and J by 5 bases, with 4 bases left in between. CDR3 protein: CASMEDTQYF. The DNA of the CDR3 is TGTGCCAGCATGGAAGATACGCAGTATTTT.

J is TRBJ2-7 and V is TRBV6-6; 11 bases map to TRBD2. The CDR3 runs 17 residues. Germline values: CDR1 MNHNY, CDR2 SVGAGI (reference sequence). Germline trimming cut 2 bases from V and 0 bases from J; bases unmatched to any gene: 6. CDR3 DNA: TGTGCCAGCAGTTACACGCCTAGCGGGGGGAGCTCCTACGAGCAGTACTTC. This encodes CASSYTPSGGSSYEQYF.

J is TRBJ1-2 and V is TRBV12-3 or TRBV12-4; no clear D. This CDR3 region has 13 residues. Trimming left V 3 bases short and J 1 base short, with 6 bases between. In DNA form, the CDR3 reads TGTGCCAGCAGTTTTAATATTAACTATGGCTACACCTTC. The encoded protein is CASSFNINYGYTF.

This clonotype was counted between two and nine times. The chain has TRBV13 and TRBJ2-7, with 10 positions matching TRBD1. This CDR3 spans 14 amino acids. V dropped 5 bases and J dropped 9; count of bases not matched to a gene: 10. Germline V gives CDR1 PRHDT, CDR2 FYEKMQ (reference sequence). The chain's CDR3 is CASSTGTGALGQYF. In DNA, the CDR3 is TGTGCCAGCAGCACCGGGACAGGGGCCTTGGGGCAGTACTTC.

The chain uses TRBV4-1 and TRBJ2-2; no firm D call. The CDR3 runs to 15 residues. The germline V gene encodes CDR1 MGHRA and CDR2 YSYEKL. V was shortened by 0 bases and J by 8 bases, with 13 bases between the two germline ends. CDR3 in DNA: TGCGCCAGCAGCCAAGAAATGGCAGAGAGAGGGGAGCTGTTTTTT. This sequence encodes CASSQEMAERGELFF.

A single count supports this clonotype. A read error may produce the germline difference seen at one junction end. The gene calls are TRBV12-3 or TRBV12-4 and TRBJ2-5; 11 bases align to TRBD2. This CDR3 region has 15 residues. The chain's CDR3 is CASRALAGGGETQYF. The CDR3 bases are TGTGCCAGCAGAGCCCTAGCGGGGGGAGGGGAGACCCAGTATTTC.

The CDR3 is CASSSAGGRLAFF. The CDR3 bases are TGTGCCAGCAGTTCCGCAGGGGGGAGGCTTGCTTTCTTT. This sequence joins TRBV12-3 or TRBV12-4 and TRBJ1-1; the match to TRBD1 covers 7 bases. V lost 4 bases, J lost 11 bases, and 10 bases stayed unmatched. The CDR3 loop spans 13 amino acids.

V gene TRBV7-8 combines with J gene TRBJ2-1; the D gene could be TRBD1 or TRBD2 (6 bases each). The ends were cut back, 3 bases at V and 1 base at J, with 10 bases in the middle. The length of the CDR3 is 15 residues. The germline V gene encodes CDR1 SGHVS and CDR2 FQNEAQ. DNA of the CDR3: TGTGCCAGCAGCTTTGGGGGGCCTTCCTACAATGAGCAGTTCTTC. The encoded protein is CASSFGGPSYNEQFF.

This sequence joins TRBV20-1 and TRBJ1-2; 7 bases are shared with TRBD1. Germline loops: CDR1 DFQATT, CDR2 SNEGSKA (reference sequence). V gave up 1 base and J gave up 12 bases; unmatched junction bases: 20. The CDR3 is made up of 16 amino acids. The CDR3 coding sequence is TGCAGTGCTAGAGGTCACACCTCGACAGGGTGGGGGGGCCACACCTTC. Translating gives CSARGHTSTGWGGHTF.

This chain uses TRBV29-1 with TRBJ2-5; 7 bases are shared with TRBD1. The germline V gene has CDR1 SQVTM and CDR2 ANQGSEA. This CDR3 is 12 amino acids long. V lost 7 bases, J lost 11 bases, and 13 bases stayed unmatched. The CDR3: CSADRRDNEQYF. CDR3 coding DNA: TGCAGCGCGGACAGGAGAGACAATGAGCAGTACTTC. The whole variable domain, filled in from reference TRBV29-1 and TRBJ2-5, reads SAVISQKPSRDICQRGTSLTIQCQVDSQVTMMFWYRQQPGQSLTLIATANQGSEATYESGFVIDKFPISRPNLTFSTLTVSNMSPEDSSIYLCSADRRDNEQYFGPGTRLLVL.